Listed here is a single T cell receptor (beta chain). The sample originates from a study of shared clonotypes between healthy human individuals. The V end was cut by 7 bases, the J end by 5 bases, with 17 bases between. CDR1 is SQVTM and CDR2 is ANQGSEA in the germline V gene. CDR3 length equals 14 residues. Using immunoSEQ multiplex PCR, the repertoire was profiled, and TCRdb retains in-frame clones only, with some absent. This table has approximately 2,000,000 clones, just under 95% appearing once. The J gene is TRBJ2-2, the V gene TRBV29-1; a weak D match, TRBD2 (6 bases). This clonotype was sampled from a man between 18 and 29 years old in good health. Some clones in this sample may be carry-over from other donors' samples. The sample consisted of naive CD4+ T cells from PBMCs. The subset is: CD45RA+ positively selected. In DNA form, the CDR3 reads TGCAGCGCCAGCGGGTACTCGGGTACCGGGGAGCTGTTTTTT. Residues: CSASGYSGTGELFF.